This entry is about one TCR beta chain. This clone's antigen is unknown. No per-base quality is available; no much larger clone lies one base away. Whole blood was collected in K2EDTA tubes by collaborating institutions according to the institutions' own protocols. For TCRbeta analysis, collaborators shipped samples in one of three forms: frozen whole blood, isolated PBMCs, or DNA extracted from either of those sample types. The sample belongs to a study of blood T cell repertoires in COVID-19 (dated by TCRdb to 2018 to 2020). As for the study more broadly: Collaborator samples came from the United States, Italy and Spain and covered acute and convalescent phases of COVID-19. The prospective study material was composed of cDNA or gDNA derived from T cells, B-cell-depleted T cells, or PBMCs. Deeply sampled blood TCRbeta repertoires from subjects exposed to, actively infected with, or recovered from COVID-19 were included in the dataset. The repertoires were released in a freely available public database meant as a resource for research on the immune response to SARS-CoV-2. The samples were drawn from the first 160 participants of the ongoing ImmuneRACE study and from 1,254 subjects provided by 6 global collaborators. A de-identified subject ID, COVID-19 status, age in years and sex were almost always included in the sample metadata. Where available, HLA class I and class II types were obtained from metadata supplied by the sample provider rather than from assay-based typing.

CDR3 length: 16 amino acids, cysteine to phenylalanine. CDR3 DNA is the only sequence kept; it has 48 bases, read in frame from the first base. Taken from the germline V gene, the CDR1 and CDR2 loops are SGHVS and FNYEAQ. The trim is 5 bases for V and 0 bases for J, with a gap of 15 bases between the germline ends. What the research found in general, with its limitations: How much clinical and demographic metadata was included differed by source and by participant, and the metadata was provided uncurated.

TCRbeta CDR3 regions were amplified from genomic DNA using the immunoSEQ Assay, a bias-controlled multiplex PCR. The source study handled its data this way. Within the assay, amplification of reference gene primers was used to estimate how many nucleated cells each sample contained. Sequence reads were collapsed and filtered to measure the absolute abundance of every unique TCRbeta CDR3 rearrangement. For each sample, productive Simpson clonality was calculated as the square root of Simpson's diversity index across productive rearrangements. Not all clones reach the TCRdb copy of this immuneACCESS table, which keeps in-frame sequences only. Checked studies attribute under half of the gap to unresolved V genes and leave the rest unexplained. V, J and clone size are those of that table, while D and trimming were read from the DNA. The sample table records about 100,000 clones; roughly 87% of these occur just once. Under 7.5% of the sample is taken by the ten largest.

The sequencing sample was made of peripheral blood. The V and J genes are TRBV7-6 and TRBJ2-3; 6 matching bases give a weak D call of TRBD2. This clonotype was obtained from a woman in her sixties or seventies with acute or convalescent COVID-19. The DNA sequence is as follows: TGTGCCAGCAGCATACTTAGCGGAACGAGCACAGATACGCAGTATTTT. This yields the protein CASSILSGTSTDTQYF.